These 21 T cell receptor beta chains were all obtained from the same sample, sequenced in a study of CD8 T cells in Susac syndrome. Random hexamers were used to reverse transcribe about 0.5 to 1 ug of RNA. TCRdb re-derived calls from the immunoSEQ multiplex PCR reads in MiXCR, one entry per CDR3 protein. The sample consists of about 130,000 distinct CDR3 sequences, just under 95% of them appearing once. Sample: CD8+ T cells from PBMCs. The receptor source for this set is a human donor with Susac syndrome.

The chain has TRBV11-2 and TRBJ2-2, with a weak D call TRBD1 (6 bases). V lost 3 bases to trimming and J lost 7 bases, with 15 bases between them. Germline V lookup: CDR1 SGHAT, CDR2 FQNNGV. This CDR3 region has 15 residues. The CDR3 region has the DNA TGTGCCAGCAGCTTGTTCAACAGGGTCAACGGGGAGCTGTTTTTT. This codes for CASSLFNRVNGELFF.

V gene TRBV15 combines with J gene TRBJ1-4, with TRBD1 matching 11 bases. The J segment lost 8 bases and the V segment lost 4 bases, leaving 6 bases of the junction unmatched. Germline V gene lookup returns CDR1 LNHNV and CDR2 YYDKDF (reference sequence). The CDR3 has 15 residues. CDR3 sequence reads: CATSTTRDRGEKLFF. CDR3 sequence (DNA): TGTGCCACCAGCACGACCCGGGACAGGGGGGAAAAACTGTTTTTT.

The rearrangement uses TRBV7-3 and TRBJ2-7, with no clear D. The V and J ends lost 2 bases and 1 base respectively, with 9 bases between them. The CDR3 consists of 14 residues. Germline V gene sequence: CDR1 SGHTA, CDR2 FQGTGA. In nucleotides, the CDR3 is TGTGCCAGCAGCTTAGAGTCGGGTTCCTACGAGCAGTACTTC. Translated, it gives CASSLESGSYEQYF.

The chain joins TRBV18 to TRBJ2-7; the D gene is possibly TRBD1 (6 bases). V was shortened by 5 bases and J by 0 bases, with 11 bases between the two germline ends. Germline V gene sequence: CDR1 KGHSH, CDR2 LQKENI. There are 14 residues in the CDR3. CDR3 in amino acids: CASSSTGSSYEQYF. The CDR3 bases are TGTGCCAGCTCATCGACAGGTAGCTCCTACGAGCAGTACTTC.

The chain uses TRBV6-1 and TRBJ1-1; no firm D call. CDR1 is MNHNS and CDR2 is SASEGT in the germline V gene. The CDR3 loop spans 12 amino acids. Trimming removed 3 bases at V and 3 bases at J, with 5 bases between. The CDR3 here is CASSDADTEAFF. CDR3 DNA: TGTGCCAGCAGTGATGCGGACACTGAAGCTTTCTTT.

This rearrangement joins TRBV7-3 to TRBJ2-5; D is uncertain. The germline V and J ends were trimmed by 5 bases and 5 bases, with 12 bases remaining between them. The CDR3 loop spans 13 amino acids. Germline V gene lookup returns CDR1 SGHTA and CDR2 FQGTGA. CDR3 nucleotides: TGTGCCAGCAGCCCCCACGGTGCCGAGACCCAGTACTTC. This codes for CASSPHGAETQYF.

The gene calls are TRBV15 and TRBJ1-5; D gene ambiguous. This CDR3 has 14 amino acids. CDR1 and CDR2 from the germline V gene are LNHNV and YYDKDF (reference sequence). V dropped 6 bases and J dropped 4 bases, with 13 bases sitting between them. CDR3 in DNA: TGTGCCACCAGTAAAGACGGTGAGAATCAGCCCCAGCATTTT. It encodes CATSKDGENQPQHF.

This rearrangement joins TRBV10-3 to TRBJ2-3, with 7 positions matching TRBD2. This CDR3 comprises 10 residues. Germline-derived CDR1 and CDR2 are ENHRY and SYGVKD. The trim removed 10 bases at V and 8 bases at J, leaving 3 bases unmatched. For the CDR3, the DNA is TGTGCCACCTCGGGAGGTACGCAGTATTTT. Translated, it gives CATSGGTQYF.

The V and J genes are TRBV14 and TRBJ2-5; tentatively, D is TRBD1 (5 bases). CDR1 SGHDN and CDR2 FVKESK come from the germline V gene. Trimming cost V 0 bases and J 2 bases, with 10 bases left between them. CDR3 length: 15 residues. For the CDR3, the DNA is TGTGCCAGCAGCCAAGAGGGGCGTCGGCAAGAGACCCAGTACTTC. Translating gives CASSQEGRRQETQYF.

This rearrangement joins TRBV6-5 to TRBJ2-3; D is perhaps TRBD1 or TRBD2 (6 bases each). The germline V gene encodes CDR1 MNHEY and CDR2 SVGAGI. The length of the CDR3 is 15 residues. Trimming took 5 bases from V and 1 from J, leaving 13 bases between them. CDR3 coding DNA: TGTGCCAGCAGTACAGGGAGGCTGGGCACAGATACGCAGTATTTT. Translating it yields CASSTGRLGTDTQYF.

The chain carries TRBV11-2 and TRBJ2-7, with D possibly being TRBD1 (6 bases). V dropped 5 bases and J dropped 3 bases, with 17 bases sitting between them. The CDR3 consists of 15 residues. Looked up from germline, CDR1 is SGHAT and CDR2 is FQNNGV. CDR3 nucleotide sequence: TGTGCCAGCAGCGGGCCCCGACAGGAGTTCTACGAGCAGTACTTC. It encodes CASSGPRQEFYEQYF.

This clonotype was detected only once. This CDR3 is CALTSGVDNEQFF. The CDR3 region has the DNA TGTGCCTTGACTAGCGGGGTGGACAATGAGCAGTTCTTC. The chain links TRBV30 to TRBJ2-1; 11 bases map to TRBD2. Germline V CDR1 and CDR2: GTSNPN, SVGIG (reference sequence). The V segment lost 7 bases and the J segment 5 bases; nucleotides outside the gene matches: 4. The CDR3 spans 13 residues.

J is TRBJ1-1 and V is TRBV9, with no clear D. Per germline, CDR1 SGDLS and CDR2 YYNGEE. This CDR3 contains 14 residues. The V end lost 0 bases, the J end lost 3 bases, and 9 bases lay between the germline ends. CDR3 nucleotide sequence: TGTGCCAGCAGCGTAGTAAGATCTGACACTGAAGCTTTCTTT. It is translated as CASSVVRSDTEAFF.

The chain employs TRBV21-1 and TRBJ2-1; the tabulated D call, TRBD2, remains unverified against the DNA. TRBV21-1 is assigned pseudogene status. The CDR3 runs 16 residues. CDR3 residues: CASSKGASSVGNEQFF. CDR3 in DNA: TGTGCCAGCAGCAAAGGGGCTAGTTCTGTCGGCAATGAGCAGTTCTTC.

The chain joins TRBV12-3 or TRBV12-4 to TRBJ1-2, with D maybe TRBD1 (5 bases). V was cut by 10 bases and J by 8 bases, with 20 bases left in between. The CDR3 spans 13 residues. CDR3 in DNA: TGTGCCATGGACAAGGCCTTTGAAGAGGGCTACACCTTC. Translating gives CAMDKAFEEGYTF.

V is TRBV6-2 or TRBV6-3 and J is TRBJ2-2; D gene unclear. Trimming pared 6 bases from V and 5 bases from J, leaving 13 bases between. Germline V gives CDR1 MNHEY, CDR2 SVGEGT. This CDR3 spans 14 amino acids. CDR3 in DNA: TGTGCCAGCAGCCGCCTAGGCGATACCGGGGAGCTGTTTTTT. Its protein product is CASSRLGDTGELFF.

The chain couples TRBV13 to TRBJ2-7; 13 nucleotides align to TRBD2. V shed 4 bases and J 2 bases; nucleotides not matched to a gene: 11. Germline CDR1 is PRHDT and CDR2 is FYEKMQ (reference sequence). The CDR3 spans 18 residues. The CDR3 DNA sequence: TGTGCCAGCAGCTCTACGACCGAGGGACTAGCGGGAACCTACGAGCAGTACTTC. Translated, it gives CASSSTTEGLAGTYEQYF.

This clonotype was found once. The J gene is TRBJ1-4, the V gene TRBV29-1, with D hard to call. Germline lookup yields CDR1 SQVTM and CDR2 ANQGSEA. Deletions cut 5 bases from V and 3 bases from J, with 7 bases between. The CDR3 covers 12 residues. The CDR3 reads CSVIGANEKLFF. The CDR3, as DNA: TGCAGCGTTATCGGGGCTAATGAAAAACTGTTTTTT. Looking up the rest from reference TRBV29-1 and TRBJ1-4 gives the full variable domain: SAVISQKPSRDICQRGTSLTIQCQVDSQVTMMFWYRQQPGQSLTLIATANQGSEATYESGFVIDKFPISRPNLTFSTLTVSNMSPEDSSIYLCSVIGANEKLFFGSGTQLSVL.

The genes are TRBV5-6 and TRBJ2-7; TRBD1 agrees at 10 bases. The CDR3 totals 14 residues. The germline gives CDR1 SGHDT, CDR2 YYEEEE. J was trimmed by 6 bases and V by 6 bases; bases with no gene match: 9. CDR3 amino acids: CASNTGTGVGEQYF. CDR3 DNA sequence: TGTGCCAGCAATACCGGGACAGGGGTAGGCGAGCAGTACTTC.

This clonotype has just one count. The J gene is TRBJ2-5, the V gene TRBV19, with D perhaps TRBD1 or TRBD2 (5 bases each). The CDR3 length is 15 residues. Trimming pared 4 bases from V and 4 bases from J, leaving 16 bases between. Looked up from germline, CDR1 is LNHDA and CDR2 is SQIVND (reference sequence). Here the CDR3 reads CASSSGDRAPETQYF. Written as DNA, the CDR3 is TGTGCCAGTAGTAGTGGGGACCGGGCTCCAGAGACCCAGTACTTC. Variable domain in full (rest from reference TRBV19 and TRBJ2-5): DGGITQSPKYLFRKEGQNVTLSCEQNLNHDAMYWYRQDPGQGLRLIYYSQIVNDFQKGDIAEGYSVSREKKESFPLTVTSAQKNPTAFYLCASSSGDRAPETQYFGPGTRLLVL.

The genes are TRBV5-6 and TRBJ2-1; 12 bases fit TRBD2. The CDR3 is 17 residues long. The V gene end was trimmed by 4 bases and the J gene end by 7 bases; junction bases not matched to a gene: 12. The V gene's germline CDR1 is SGHDT and CDR2 YYEEEE. This CDR3 reads CASSVGLAGSLGNEQFF. In DNA, the CDR3 is TGTGCCAGCAGCGTCGGACTAGCGGGATCTTTAGGGAATGAGCAGTTCTTC.